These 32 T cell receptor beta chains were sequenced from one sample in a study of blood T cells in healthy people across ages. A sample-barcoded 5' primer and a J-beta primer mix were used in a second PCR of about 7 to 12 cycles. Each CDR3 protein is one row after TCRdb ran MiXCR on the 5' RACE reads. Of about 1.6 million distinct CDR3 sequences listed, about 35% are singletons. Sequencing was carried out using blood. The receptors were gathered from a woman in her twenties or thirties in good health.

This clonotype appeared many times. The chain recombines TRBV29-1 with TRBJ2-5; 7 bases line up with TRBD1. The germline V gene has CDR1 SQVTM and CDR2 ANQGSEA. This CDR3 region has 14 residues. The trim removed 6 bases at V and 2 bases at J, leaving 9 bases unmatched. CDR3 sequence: CSVAFGTVQETQYF. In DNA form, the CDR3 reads TGCAGCGTAGCCTTCGGGACAGTACAAGAGACCCAGTACTTC.

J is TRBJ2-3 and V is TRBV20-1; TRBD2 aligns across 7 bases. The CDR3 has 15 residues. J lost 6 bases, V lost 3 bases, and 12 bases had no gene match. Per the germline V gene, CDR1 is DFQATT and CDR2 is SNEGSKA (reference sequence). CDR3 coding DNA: TGCAGTGCTAGGGAACGGGGGGTGGGTCGGGATACGCAGTATTTT. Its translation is CSARERGVGRDTQYF.

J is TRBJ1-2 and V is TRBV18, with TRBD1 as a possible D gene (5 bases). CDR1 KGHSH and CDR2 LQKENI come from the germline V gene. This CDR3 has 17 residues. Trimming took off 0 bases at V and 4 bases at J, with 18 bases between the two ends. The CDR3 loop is CASSPPIEGRAPYGYTF. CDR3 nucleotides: TGTGCCAGCTCACCACCTATCGAGGGCAGGGCGCCCTATGGCTACACCTTC. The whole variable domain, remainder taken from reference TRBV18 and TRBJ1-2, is NAGVMQNPRHLVRRRGQEARLRCSPMKGHSHVYWYRQLPEEGLKFMVYLQKENIIDESGMPKERFSAEFPKEGPSILRIQQVVRGDSAAYFCASSPPIEGRAPYGYTFGSGTRLTVV.

CDR3 nucleotide sequence: TGTGCCACCAGCAGAGCGGGTAAGCGCCTCATGGATGAGCAGTTCTTC. Its translation: CATSRAGKRLMDEQFF. The gene calls are TRBV15 and TRBJ2-1, with no clear D. There are 16 residues in the CDR3. V lost 1 base, J lost 8 bases, and 18 bases lay in between. Germline CDR1 is LNHNV and CDR2 is YYDKDF (reference sequence).

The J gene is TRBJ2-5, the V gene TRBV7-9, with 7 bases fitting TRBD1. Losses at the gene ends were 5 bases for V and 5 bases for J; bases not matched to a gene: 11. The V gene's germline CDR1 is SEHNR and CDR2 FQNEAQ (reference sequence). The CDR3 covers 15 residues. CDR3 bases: TGTGCCAGCAGCATTGGGTACAGGGGTGGCGAGACCCAGTACTTC. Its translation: CASSIGYRGGETQYF.

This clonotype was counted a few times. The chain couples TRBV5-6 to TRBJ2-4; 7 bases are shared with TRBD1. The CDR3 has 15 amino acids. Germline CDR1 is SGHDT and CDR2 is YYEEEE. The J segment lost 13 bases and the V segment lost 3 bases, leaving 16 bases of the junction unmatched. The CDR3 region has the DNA TGTGCCAGCAGCTCAAGGGGGCGTCTCCTTTGGGAGCAGTACTTC. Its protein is CASSSRGRLLWEQYF.

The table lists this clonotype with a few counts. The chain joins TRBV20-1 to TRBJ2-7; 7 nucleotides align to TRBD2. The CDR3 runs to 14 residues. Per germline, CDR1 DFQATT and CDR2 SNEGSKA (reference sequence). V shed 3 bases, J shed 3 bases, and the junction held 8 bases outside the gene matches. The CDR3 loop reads CSARGGEGLYEQYF. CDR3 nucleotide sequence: TGCAGTGCTAGGGGGGGGGAGGGTCTCTACGAGCAGTACTTC.

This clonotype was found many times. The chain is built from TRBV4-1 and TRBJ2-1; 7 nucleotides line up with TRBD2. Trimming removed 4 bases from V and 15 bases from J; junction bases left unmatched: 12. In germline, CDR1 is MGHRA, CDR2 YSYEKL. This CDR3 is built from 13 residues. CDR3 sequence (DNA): TGCGCCAGCAGCCGATCGCAGCGGGAAGACGTGTTCTTC. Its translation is CASSRSQREDVFF.

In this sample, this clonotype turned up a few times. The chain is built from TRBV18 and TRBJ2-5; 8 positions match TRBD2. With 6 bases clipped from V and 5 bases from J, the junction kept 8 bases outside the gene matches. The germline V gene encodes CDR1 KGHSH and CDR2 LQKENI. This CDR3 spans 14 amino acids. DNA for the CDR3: TGTGCCAGCTCCCCCGGGAGGGGCAGGGAGACCCAGTACTTC. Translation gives CASSPGRGRETQYF.

In nucleotides, the CDR3 is TGTGCCACCAGTGGCCCTAAGGGGGATACGCAGTATTTT. Its protein product is CATSGPKGDTQYF. This chain uses TRBV24-1 with TRBJ2-3; D is possibly TRBD1 (5 bases). V was pared by 5 bases and J by 6 bases, with 11 bases between. The CDR3 length is 13 residues. Germline lookup yields CDR1 KGHDR and CDR2 SFDVKD.

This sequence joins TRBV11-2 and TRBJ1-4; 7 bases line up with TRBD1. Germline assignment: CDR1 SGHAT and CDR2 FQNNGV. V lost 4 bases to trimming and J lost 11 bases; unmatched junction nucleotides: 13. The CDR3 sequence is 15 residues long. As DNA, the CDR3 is TGTGCCAGCAGCTCCGTCCCGGGACAGCGGGTGAAACTGTTTTTT. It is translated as CASSSVPGQRVKLFF.

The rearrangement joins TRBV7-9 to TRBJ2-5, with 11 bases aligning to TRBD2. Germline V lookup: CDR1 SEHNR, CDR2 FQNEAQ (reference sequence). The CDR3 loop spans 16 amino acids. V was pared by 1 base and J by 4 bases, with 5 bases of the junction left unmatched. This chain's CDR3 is CASSLDSLAGGETQYF. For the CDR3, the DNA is TGTGCCAGCAGCTTAGATTCGCTAGCGGGAGGAGAGACCCAGTACTTC.

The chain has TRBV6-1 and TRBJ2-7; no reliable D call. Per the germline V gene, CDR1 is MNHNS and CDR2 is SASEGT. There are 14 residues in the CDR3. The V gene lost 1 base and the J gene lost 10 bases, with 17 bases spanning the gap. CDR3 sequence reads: CASSEGMVGDTQYF. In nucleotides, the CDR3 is TGTGCCAGCAGTGAAGGGATGGTCGGCGATACCCAGTACTTC.

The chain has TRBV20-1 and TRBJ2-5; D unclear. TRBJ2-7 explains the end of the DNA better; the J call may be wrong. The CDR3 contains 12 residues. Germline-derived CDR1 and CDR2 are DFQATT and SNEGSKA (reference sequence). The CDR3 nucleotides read TGCAGTGCTAGAGGACTGTACCACGAGCAGTACTTC. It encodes CSARGLYHEQYF.

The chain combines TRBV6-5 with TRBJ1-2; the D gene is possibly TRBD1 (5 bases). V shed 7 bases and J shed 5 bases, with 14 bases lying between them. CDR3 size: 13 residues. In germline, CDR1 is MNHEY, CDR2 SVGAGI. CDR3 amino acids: CASTREPQYGYTF. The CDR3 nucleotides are TGTGCCAGCACCAGGGAGCCCCAGTATGGCTACACCTTC.

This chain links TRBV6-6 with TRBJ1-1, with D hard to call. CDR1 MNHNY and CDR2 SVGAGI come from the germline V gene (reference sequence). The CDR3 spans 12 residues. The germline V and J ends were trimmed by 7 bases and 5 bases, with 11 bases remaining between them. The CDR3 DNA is TGTGCCAGCACCAGGAAAACGACTGAAGCTTTCTTT. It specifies CASTRKTTEAFF.

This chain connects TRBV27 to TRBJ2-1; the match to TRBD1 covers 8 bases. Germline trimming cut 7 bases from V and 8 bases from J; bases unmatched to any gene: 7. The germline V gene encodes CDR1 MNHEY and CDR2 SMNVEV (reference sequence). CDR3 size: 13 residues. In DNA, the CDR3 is TGTGCCAGCACCGGCAGGGGGCAAGATGAGCAGTTCTTC. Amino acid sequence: CASTGRGQDEQFF.

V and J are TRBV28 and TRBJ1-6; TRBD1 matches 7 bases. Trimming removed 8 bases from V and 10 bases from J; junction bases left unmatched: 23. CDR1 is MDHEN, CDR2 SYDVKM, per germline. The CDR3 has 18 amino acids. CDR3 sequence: CASGLGRKFRGLESPLHF. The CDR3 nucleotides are TGTGCCAGCGGTCTCGGACGGAAGTTCAGGGGGTTAGAATCACCCCTCCACTTT.

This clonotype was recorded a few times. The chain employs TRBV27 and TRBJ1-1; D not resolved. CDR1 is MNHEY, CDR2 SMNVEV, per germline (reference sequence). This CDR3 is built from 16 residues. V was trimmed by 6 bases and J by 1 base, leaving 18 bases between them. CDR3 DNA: TGTGCCAGCAGCCCTACATTCGGCCAGAAGAACACTGAAGCTTTCTTT. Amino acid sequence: CASSPTFGQKNTEAFF.

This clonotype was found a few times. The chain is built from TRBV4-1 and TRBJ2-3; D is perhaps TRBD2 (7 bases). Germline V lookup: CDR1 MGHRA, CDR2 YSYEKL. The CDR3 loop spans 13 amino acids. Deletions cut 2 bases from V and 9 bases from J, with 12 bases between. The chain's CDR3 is CASSQQTGGTQYF. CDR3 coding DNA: TGCGCCAGCAGCCAACAAACGGGGGGCACGCAGTATTTT.

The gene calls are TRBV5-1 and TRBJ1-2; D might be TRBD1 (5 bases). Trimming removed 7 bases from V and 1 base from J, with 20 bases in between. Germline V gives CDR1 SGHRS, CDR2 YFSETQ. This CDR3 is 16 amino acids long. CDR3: CASHSRERGSNYGYTF. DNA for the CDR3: TGCGCCAGCCACTCGAGGGAGCGGGGGAGTAACTATGGCTACACCTTC.

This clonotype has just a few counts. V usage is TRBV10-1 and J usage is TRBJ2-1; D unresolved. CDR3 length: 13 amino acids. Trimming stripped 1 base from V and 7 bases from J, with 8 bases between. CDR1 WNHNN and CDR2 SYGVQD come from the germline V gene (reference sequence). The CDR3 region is CASSELGQNEQFF. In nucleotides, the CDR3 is TGCGCCAGCAGTGAGTTAGGGCAAAATGAGCAGTTCTTC.

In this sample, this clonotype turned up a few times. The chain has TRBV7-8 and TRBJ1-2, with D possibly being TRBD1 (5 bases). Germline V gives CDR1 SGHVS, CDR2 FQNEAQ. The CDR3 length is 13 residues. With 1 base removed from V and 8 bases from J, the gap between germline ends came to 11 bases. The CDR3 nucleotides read TGTGCCAGCAGCTTAGGCAAGGGACCCGGCTACACCTTC. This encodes CASSLGKGPGYTF.

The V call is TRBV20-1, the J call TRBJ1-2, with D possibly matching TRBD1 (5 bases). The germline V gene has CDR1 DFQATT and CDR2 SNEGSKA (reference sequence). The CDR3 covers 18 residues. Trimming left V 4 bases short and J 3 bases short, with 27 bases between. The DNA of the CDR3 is TGCAGTGCTAACCCACGGGGGACGTCATCTGGCCCTTACTATGGCTACACCTTC. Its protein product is CSANPRGTSSGPYYGYTF.

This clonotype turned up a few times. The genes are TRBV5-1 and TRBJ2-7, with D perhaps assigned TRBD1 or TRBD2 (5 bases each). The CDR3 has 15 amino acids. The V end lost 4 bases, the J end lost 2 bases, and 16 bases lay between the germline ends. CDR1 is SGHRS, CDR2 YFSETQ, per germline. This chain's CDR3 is CASSANRDGPYEQYF. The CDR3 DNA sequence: TGCGCCAGCAGCGCTAACCGGGACGGCCCCTACGAGCAGTACTTC.

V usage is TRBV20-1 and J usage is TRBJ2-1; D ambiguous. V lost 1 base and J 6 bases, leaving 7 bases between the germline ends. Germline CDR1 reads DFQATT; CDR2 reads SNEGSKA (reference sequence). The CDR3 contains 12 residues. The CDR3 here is CSARGIPNEQFF. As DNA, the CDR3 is TGCAGTGCTAGAGGAATTCCCAATGAGCAGTTCTTC.

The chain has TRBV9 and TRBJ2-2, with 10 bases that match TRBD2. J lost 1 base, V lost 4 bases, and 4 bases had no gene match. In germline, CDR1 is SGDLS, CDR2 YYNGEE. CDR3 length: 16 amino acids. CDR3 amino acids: CASSFQREGNTGELFF. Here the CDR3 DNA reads TGTGCCAGCAGCTTCCAGCGGGAGGGGAACACCGGGGAGCTGTTTTTT.

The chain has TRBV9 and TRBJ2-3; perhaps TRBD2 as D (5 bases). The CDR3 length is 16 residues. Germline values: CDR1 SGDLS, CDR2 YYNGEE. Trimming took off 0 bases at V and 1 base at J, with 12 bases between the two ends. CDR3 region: CASSVETGWGTDTQYF. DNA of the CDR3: TGTGCCAGCAGCGTAGAGACGGGATGGGGCACAGATACGCAGTATTTT. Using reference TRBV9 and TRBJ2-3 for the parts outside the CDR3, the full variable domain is DSGVTQTPKHLITATGQRVTLRCSPRSGDLSVYWYQQSLDQGLQFLIQYYNGEERAKGNILERFSAQQFPDLHSELNLSSLELGDSALYFCASSVETGWGTDTQYFGPGTRLTVL.

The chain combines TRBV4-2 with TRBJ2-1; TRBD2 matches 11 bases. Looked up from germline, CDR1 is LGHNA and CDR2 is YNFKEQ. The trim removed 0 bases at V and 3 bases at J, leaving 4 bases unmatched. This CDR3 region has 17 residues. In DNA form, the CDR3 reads TGTGCCAGCAGCCAAGAAGCTAGCGGGGGGTTCTACAATGAGCAGTTCTTC. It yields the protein CASSQEASGGFYNEQFF.

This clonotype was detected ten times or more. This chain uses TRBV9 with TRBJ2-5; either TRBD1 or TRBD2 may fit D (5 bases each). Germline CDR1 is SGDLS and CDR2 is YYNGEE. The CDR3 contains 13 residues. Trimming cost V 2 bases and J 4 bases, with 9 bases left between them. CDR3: CASSVGTPETQYF. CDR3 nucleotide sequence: TGTGCCAGCAGCGTCGGGACGCCAGAGACCCAGTACTTC.

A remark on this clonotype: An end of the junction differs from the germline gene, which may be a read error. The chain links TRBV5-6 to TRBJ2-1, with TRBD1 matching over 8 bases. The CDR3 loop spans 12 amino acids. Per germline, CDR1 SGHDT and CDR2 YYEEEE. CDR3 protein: CTSSSTGVEQFF. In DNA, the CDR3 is TGTACCAGCAGCTCGACAGGGGTTGAGCAGTTCTTC.

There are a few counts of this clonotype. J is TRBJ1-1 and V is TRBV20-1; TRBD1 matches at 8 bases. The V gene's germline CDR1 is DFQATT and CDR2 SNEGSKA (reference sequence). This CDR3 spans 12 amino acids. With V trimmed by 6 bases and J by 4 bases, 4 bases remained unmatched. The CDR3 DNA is TGCAGTGCAACTCAGGGGGCCACTGAAGCTTTCTTT. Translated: CSATQGATEAFF.